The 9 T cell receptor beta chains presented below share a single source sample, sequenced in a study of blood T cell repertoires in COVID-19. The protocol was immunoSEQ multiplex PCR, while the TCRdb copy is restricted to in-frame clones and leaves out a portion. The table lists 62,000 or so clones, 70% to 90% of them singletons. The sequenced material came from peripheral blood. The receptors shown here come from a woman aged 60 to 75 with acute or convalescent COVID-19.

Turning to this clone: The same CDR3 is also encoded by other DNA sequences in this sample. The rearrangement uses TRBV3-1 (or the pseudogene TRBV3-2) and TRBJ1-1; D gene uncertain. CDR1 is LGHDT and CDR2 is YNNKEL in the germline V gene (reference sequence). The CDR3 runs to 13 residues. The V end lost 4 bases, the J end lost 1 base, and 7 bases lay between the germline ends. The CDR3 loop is CASSPGGNTEAFF. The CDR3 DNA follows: TGTGCCAGCAGCCCTGGCGGGAACACTGAAGCTTTCTTT.

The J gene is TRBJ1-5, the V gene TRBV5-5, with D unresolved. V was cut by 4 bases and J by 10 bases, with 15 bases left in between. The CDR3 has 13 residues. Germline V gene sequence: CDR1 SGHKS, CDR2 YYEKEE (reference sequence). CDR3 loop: CASSPLTDTPQHF. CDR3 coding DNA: TGTGCCAGCAGCCCTCTAACCGACACACCCCAGCATTTT.

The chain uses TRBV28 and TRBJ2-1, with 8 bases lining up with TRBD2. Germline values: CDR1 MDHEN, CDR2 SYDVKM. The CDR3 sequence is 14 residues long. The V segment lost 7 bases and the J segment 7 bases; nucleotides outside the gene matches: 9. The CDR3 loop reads CASKPSGGRNEQFF. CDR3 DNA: TGTGCCAGCAAACCCAGCGGGGGACGGAATGAGCAGTTCTTC.

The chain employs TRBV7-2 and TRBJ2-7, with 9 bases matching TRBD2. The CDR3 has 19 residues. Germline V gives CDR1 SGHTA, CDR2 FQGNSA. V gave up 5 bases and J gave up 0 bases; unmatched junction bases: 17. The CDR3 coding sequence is TGTGCCAGCAGCCCGTACTACCTTAGCGGGAGTGGGGTCTCCTACGAGCAGTACTTC. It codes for CASSPYYLSGSGVSYEQYF.

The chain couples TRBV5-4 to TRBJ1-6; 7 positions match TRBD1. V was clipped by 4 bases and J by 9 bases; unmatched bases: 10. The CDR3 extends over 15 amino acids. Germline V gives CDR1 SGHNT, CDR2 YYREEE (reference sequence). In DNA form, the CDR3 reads TGTGCCAGCAGCCTTTCCCGGACAGGAGTTTCACCCCTCCACTTT. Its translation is CASSLSRTGVSPLHF.

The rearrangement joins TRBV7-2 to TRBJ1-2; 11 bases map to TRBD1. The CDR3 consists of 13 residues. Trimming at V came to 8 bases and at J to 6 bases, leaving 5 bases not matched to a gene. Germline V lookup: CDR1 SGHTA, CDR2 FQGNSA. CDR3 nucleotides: TGTGCCAGCGGCGGACAGGGGGCGGATGGCTACACCTTC. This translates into CASGGQGADGYTF. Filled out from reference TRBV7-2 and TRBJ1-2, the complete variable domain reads GAGVSQSPSNKVTEKGKDVELRCDPISGHTALYWYRQSLGQGLEFLIYFQGNSAPDKSGLPSDRFSAERTGGSVSTLTIQRTQQEDSAVYLCASGGQGADGYTFGSGTRLTVV.

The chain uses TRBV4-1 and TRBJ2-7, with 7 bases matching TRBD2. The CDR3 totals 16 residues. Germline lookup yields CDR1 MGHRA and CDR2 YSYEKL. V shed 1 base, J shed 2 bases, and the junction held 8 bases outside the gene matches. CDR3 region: CASSQADRDYAYEQYF. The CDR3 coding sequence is TGCGCCAGCAGCCAAGCCGACCGGGACTACGCCTACGAGCAGTACTTC.

CDR3 nucleotide sequence: TGTGCCAGCAGTTACCAGGGATACGAGCAGTACTTC. Its translation is CASSYQGYEQYF. V gene TRBV2 combines with J gene TRBJ2-7; possibly TRBD1 for D (5 bases). Germline assignment: CDR1 SNHLY and CDR2 FYNNEI. The CDR3 covers 12 residues. Trimming removed 5 bases from V and 4 bases from J, with 9 bases in between.

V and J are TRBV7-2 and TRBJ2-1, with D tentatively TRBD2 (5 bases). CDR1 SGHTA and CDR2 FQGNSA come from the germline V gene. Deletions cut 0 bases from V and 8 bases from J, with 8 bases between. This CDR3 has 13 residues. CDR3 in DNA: TGTGCCAGCAGCTTAGCCCTTAGCGATGAGCAGTTCTTC. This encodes CASSLALSDEQFF.